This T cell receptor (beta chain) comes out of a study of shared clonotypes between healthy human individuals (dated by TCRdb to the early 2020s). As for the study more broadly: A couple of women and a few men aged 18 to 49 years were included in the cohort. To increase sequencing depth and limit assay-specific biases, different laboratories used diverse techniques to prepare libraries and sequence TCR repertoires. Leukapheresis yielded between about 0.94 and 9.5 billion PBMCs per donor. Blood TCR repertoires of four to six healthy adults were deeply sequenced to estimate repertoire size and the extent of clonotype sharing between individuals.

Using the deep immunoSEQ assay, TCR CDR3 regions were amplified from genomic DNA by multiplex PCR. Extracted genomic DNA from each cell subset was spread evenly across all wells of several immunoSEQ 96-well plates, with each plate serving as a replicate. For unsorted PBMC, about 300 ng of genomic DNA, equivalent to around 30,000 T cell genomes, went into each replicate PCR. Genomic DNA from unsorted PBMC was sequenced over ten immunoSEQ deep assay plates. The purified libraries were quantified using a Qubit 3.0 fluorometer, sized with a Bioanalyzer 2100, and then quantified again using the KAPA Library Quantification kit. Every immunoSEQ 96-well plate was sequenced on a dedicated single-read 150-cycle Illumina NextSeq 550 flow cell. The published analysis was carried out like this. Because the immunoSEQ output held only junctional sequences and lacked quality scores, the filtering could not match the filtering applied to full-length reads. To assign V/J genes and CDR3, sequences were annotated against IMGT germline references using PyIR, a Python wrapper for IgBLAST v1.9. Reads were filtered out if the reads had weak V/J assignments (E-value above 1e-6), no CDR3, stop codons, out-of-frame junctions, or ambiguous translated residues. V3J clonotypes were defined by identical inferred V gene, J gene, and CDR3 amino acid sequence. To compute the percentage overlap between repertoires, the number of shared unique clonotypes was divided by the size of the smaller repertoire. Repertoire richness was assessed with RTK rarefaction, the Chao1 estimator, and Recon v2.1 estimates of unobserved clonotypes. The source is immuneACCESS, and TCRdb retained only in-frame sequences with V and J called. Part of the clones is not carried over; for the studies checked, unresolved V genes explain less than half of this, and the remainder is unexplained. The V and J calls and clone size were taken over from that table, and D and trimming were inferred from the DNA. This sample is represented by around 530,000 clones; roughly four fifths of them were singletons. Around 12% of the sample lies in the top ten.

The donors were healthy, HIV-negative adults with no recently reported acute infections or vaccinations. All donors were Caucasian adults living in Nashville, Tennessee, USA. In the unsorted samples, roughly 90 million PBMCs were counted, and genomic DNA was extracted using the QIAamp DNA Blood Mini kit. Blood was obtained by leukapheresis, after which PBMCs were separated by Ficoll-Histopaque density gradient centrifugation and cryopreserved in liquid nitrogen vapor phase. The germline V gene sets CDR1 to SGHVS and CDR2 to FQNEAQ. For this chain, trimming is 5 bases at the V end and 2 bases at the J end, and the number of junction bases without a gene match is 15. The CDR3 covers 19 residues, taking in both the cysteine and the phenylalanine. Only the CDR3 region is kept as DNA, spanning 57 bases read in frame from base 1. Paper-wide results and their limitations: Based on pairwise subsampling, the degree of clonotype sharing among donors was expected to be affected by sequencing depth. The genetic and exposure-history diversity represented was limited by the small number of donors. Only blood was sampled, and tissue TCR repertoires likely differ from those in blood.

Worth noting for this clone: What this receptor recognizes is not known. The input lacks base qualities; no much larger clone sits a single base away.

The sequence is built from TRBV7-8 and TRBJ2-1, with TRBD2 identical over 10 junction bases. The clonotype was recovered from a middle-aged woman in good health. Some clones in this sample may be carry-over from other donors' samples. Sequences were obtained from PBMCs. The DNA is TGTGCCAGCAGCCCCAGAGTTCCAACTAGCGGGACCCCCTACAATGAGCAGTTCTTC. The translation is CASSPRVPTSGTPYNEQFF.